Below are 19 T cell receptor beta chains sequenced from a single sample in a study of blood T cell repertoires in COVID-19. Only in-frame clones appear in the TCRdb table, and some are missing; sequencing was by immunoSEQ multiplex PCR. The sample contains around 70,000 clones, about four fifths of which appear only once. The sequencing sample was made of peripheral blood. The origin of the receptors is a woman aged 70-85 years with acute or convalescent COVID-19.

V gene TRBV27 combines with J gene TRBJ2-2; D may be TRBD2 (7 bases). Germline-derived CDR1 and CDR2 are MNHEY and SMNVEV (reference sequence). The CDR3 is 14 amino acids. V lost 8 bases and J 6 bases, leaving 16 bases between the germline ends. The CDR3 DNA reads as TGTGCCAGCCTCCCTCTCGGGGGGCCCGGGGAGCTGTTTTTT. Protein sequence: CASLPLGGPGELFF.

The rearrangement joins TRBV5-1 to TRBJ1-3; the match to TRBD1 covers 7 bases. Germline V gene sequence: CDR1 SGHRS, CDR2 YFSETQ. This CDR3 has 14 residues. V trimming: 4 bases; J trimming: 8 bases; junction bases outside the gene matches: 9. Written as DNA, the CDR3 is TGCGCCAGCAGCGATTCCGACAGGGACCACACCATATATTTT. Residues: CASSDSDRDHTIYF.

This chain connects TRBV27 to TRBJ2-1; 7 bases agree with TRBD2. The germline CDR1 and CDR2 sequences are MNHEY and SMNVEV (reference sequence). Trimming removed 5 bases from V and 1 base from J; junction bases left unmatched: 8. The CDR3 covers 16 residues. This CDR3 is CASSVGGSASYNEQFF. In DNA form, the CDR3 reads TGTGCCAGCAGTGTTGGCGGGAGCGCTTCCTACAATGAGCAGTTCTTC.

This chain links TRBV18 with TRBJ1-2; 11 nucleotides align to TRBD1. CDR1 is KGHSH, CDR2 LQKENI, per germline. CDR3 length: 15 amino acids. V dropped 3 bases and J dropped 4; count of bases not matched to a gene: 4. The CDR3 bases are TGTGCCAGCTCACCGGGGACAGGGGGTAGCTATGGCTACACCTTC. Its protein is CASSPGTGGSYGYTF.

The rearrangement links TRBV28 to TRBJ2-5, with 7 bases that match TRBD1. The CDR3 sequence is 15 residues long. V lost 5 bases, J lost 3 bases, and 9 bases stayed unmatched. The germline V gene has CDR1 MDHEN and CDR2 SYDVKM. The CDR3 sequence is CASSQGGVSKETQYF. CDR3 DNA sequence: TGTGCCAGCAGTCAAGGGGGCGTGAGCAAAGAGACCCAGTACTTC.

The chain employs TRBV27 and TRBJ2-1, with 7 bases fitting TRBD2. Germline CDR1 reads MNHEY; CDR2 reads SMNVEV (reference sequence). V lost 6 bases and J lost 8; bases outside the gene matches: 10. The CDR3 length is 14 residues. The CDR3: CASSRRETRYEQFF. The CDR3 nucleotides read TGTGCCAGCAGCCGGCGGGAGACTCGTTATGAGCAGTTCTTC.

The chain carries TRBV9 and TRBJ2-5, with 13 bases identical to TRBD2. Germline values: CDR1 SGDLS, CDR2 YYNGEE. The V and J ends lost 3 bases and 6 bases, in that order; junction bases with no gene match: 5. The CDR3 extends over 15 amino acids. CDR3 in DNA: TGTGCCAGCAGCGGAGGGACTAGCGGGAAGCAGACCCAGTACTTC. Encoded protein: CASSGGTSGKQTQYF.

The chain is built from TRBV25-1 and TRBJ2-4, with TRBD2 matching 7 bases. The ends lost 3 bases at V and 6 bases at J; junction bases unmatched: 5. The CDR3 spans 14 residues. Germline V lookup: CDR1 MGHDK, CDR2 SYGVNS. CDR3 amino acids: CASSDGRGGNIQYF. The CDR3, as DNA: TGTGCCAGCAGTGATGGGAGGGGAGGAAACATTCAGTACTTC.

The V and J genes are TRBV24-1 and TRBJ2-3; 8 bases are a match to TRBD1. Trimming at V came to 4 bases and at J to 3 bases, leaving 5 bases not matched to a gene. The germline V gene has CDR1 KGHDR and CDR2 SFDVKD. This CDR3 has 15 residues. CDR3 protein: CATSDRGQATDTQYF. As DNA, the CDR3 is TGTGCCACCAGTGACCGGGGACAGGCGACAGATACGCAGTATTTT.

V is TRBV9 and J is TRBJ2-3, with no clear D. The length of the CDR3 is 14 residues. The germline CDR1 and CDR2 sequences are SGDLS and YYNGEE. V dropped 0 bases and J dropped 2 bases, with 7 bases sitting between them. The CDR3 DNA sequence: TGTGCCAGCAGCGTAGGTCAGTCCACAGATACGCAGTATTTT. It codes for CASSVGQSTDTQYF.

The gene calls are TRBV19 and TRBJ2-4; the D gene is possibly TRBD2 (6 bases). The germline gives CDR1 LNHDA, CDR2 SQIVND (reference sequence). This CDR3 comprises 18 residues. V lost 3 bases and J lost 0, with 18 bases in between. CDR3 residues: CASSIVEGRDLAKNIQYF. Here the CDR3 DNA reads TGTGCCAGTAGTATTGTAGAAGGGCGGGATTTAGCCAAAAACATTCAGTACTTC.

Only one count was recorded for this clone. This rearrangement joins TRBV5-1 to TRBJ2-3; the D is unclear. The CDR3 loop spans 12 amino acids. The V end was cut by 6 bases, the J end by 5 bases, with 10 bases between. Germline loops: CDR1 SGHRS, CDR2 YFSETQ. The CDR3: CASKPLEDTQYF. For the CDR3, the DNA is TGCGCCAGCAAACCACTCGAAGATACGCAGTATTTT.

The CDR3 loop reads CASSIGGKGVEQFF. The CDR3 DNA reads as TGTGCCAGTAGTATAGGGGGAAAGGGAGTTGAGCAGTTCTTC. V is TRBV19 and J is TRBJ2-1; weak D call: TRBD2 (5 bases). Trimming pared 1 base from V and 9 bases from J, leaving 13 bases between. Germline V gene lookup returns CDR1 LNHDA and CDR2 SQIVND (reference sequence). The CDR3 has 14 residues.

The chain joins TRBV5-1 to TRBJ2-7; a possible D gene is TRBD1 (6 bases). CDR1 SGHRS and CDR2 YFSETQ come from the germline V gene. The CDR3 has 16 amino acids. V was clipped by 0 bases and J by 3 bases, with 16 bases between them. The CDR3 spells CASSLGDKHHLYEQYF. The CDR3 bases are TGCGCCAGCAGCTTGGGGGACAAACACCACCTCTACGAGCAGTACTTC.

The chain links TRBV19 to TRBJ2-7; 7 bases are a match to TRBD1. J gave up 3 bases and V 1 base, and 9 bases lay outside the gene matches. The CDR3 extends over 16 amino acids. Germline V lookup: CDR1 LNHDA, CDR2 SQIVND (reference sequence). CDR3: CASSIVVRGRSYEQYF. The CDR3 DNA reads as TGTGCCAGTAGTATAGTGGTGAGGGGGCGAAGCTACGAGCAGTACTTC.

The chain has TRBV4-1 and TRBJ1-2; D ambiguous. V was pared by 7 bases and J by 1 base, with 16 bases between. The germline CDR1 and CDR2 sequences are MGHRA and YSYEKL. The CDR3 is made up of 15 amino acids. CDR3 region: CASTEKDTYNYGYTF. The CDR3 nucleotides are TGCGCCAGCACTGAAAAAGACACTTATAACTATGGCTACACCTTC.

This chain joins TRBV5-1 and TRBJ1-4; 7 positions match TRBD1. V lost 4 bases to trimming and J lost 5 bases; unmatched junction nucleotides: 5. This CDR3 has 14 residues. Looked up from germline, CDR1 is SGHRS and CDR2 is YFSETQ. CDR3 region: CASSDGTENEKLFF. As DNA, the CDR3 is TGCGCCAGCAGCGACGGGACAGAAAATGAAAAACTGTTTTTT.

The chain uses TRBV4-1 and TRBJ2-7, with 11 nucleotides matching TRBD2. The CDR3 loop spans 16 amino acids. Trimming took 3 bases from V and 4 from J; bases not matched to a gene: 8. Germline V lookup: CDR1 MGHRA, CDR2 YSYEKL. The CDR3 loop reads CASSHVQLAGVYEQYF. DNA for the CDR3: TGCGCCAGCAGCCATGTCCAACTAGCGGGAGTTTACGAGCAGTACTTC.

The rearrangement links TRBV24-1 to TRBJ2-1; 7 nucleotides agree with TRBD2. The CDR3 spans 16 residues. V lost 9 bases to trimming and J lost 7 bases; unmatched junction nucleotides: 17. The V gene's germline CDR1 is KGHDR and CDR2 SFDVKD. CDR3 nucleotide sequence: TGTGCCACCTCCAGGGCGGGCGCGGGAGTGCGGAATGAGCAGTTCTTC. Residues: CATSRAGAGVRNEQFF.